The 18 T cell receptor beta chains listed next were all sequenced from one sample in a study of T cells in Graves' hyperthyroidism and ophthalmopathy. RNA transcripts served as the template for amplifying TCR beta CDR3 regions. Researchers ran a first-round RT-PCR on the TCR CDR3 using the HTBI primer set. TCRdb itself ran the multiplex PCR reads through MiXCR, one entry per CDR3 protein. The data show about 740,000 distinct CDR3 sequences, with 12% to 15% seen just once and 10% held by the top ten. Sequencing input: blood. The receptors originated from a woman aged 18 to 35 with Graves' hyperthyroidism.

Regarding this clonotype: One end of the junction fails to match germline, which may point to a read error. The genes are TRBV6-2 or TRBV6-3 and TRBJ2-6; D possibly corresponds to TRBD1 (5 bases). In germline, CDR1 is MNHEY, CDR2 SVGEGT. The CDR3 totals 15 residues. This chain's CDR3 is CASSHIPSGASVLTF. CDR3 nucleotide sequence: TGTGCCAGCAGTCACATACCCTCTGGGGCCAGCGTCCTGACTTTC.

This clonotype has at least ten counts. The chain couples TRBV27 to TRBJ1-1; D is undetermined. V shed 3 bases and J shed 1 base, with 9 bases lying between them. The CDR3 covers 14 residues. Germline values: CDR1 MNHEY, CDR2 SMNVEV (reference sequence). This CDR3 is CASSFAGANTEAFF. DNA of the CDR3: TGTGCCAGCAGTTTTGCGGGAGCGAACACTGAAGCTTTCTTT.

This clonotype showed up just a few times. This chain connects TRBV20-1 to TRBJ2-7; no definite D call. The germline V and J ends were trimmed by 6 bases and 2 bases, with 17 bases remaining between them. The germline CDR1 and CDR2 sequences are DFQATT and SNEGSKA (reference sequence). The CDR3 spans 14 residues. The chain's CDR3 is CSANTLPLTYEQYF. The CDR3 DNA reads TGCAGTGCAAACACGTTACCCCTTACCTACGAGCAGTACTTC.

This clonotype has at least ten counts. The rearrangement uses TRBV11-2 and TRBJ2-2; TRBD2 matches at 12 bases. This CDR3 has 20 residues. Germline V CDR1 and CDR2: SGHAT, FQNNGV. The trim removed 1 base at V and 5 bases at J, leaving 14 bases unmatched. The CDR3 nucleotides are TGTGCCAGCAGCTTAGGACTAGCGGGAGTTAAGTGGCATACAACCGGGGAGCTGTTTTTT. It yields the protein CASSLGLAGVKWHTTGELFF.

At least ten counts were recorded for this clonotype. For the CDR3, the DNA is TGTGCCAGCAGTGAGAGGGGAATTCAGCCCCAGCATTTT. This translates into CASSERGIQPQHF. This chain links TRBV2 with TRBJ1-5; possible D gene TRBD1, 5 bases. Germline assignment: CDR1 SNHLY and CDR2 FYNNEI. This CDR3 has 13 residues. Trimming stripped 3 bases from V and 6 bases from J, with 9 bases between.

This clonotype was seen at least ten times. The CDR3 DNA follows: TGTGCCAGCAGCCCGACTGGACAGGCGGGGCCGGGGAAGCAGTTCTTC. This gives the protein CASSPTGQAGPGKQFF. The gene calls are TRBV28 and TRBJ2-1; the D gene is possibly TRBD1 (7 bases). CDR3 length: 16 residues. CDR1 MDHEN and CDR2 SYDVKM come from the germline V gene. V was pared by 6 bases and J by 11 bases, with 26 bases between.

This clonotype was observed many times. This chain links TRBV6-1 with TRBJ1-1; D perhaps matches TRBD1 (5 bases). Germline V gene sequence: CDR1 MNHNS, CDR2 SASEGT. The CDR3 runs to 12 residues. Trimming took off 6 bases at V and 6 bases at J, with 11 bases between the two ends. CDR3 in DNA: TGTGCCAGCAGCCGGCAGGGTGCTGAAGCTTTCTTT. As protein: CASSRQGAEAFF.

This chain links TRBV6-1 with TRBJ2-5, with a weak D call TRBD2 (6 bases). Germline V lookup: CDR1 MNHNS, CDR2 SASEGT. The CDR3 contains 15 residues. The V end lost 5 bases, the J end lost 5 bases, and 18 bases lay between the germline ends. The CDR3 sequence is CASSPLGLAGETQYF. The CDR3 DNA is TGTGCCAGCAGTCCTCTGGGTCTGGCGGGGGAGACCCAGTACTTC.

The chain uses TRBV6-1 and TRBJ2-1; D may correspond to TRBD1 or TRBD2 (5 bases each). Trimming stripped 8 bases from V and 0 bases from J, with 11 bases between. CDR1 MNHNS and CDR2 SASEGT come from the germline V gene. The CDR3 is 14 amino acids. CDR3 DNA: TGTGCCAGCCATGAGGGGAGCTCCTACAATGAGCAGTTCTTC. Encoded protein: CASHEGSSYNEQFF.

CDR3 residues: CASSERGGHNEKLFF. DNA of the CDR3: TGTGCCAGCAGTGAACGCGGGGGCCACAATGAAAAACTGTTTTTT. V usage is TRBV25-1 and J usage is TRBJ1-4, with D perhaps matching TRBD1 (6 bases). CDR1 MGHDK and CDR2 SYGVNS come from the germline V gene. This CDR3 comprises 15 residues. V shed 2 bases and J shed 5 bases, with 12 bases lying between them.

This clonotype was seen at least ten times. The chain has TRBV28 and TRBJ2-3; D unresolved. This CDR3 contains 12 residues. The V end lost 5 bases, the J end lost 2 bases, and 5 bases lay between the germline ends. Per the germline V gene, CDR1 is MDHEN and CDR2 is SYDVKM. Here the CDR3 DNA reads TGTGCCAGCAGTACCTTCACAGATACGCAGTATTTT. Translating gives CASSTFTDTQYF.

In this sample, this clonotype turned up many times. This sequence joins TRBV18 and TRBJ1-4, with D possibly TRBD1 on 5 matching bases. The germline V and J ends were trimmed by 1 base and 8 bases, with 8 bases remaining between them. CDR3 length equals 13 residues. The V gene's germline CDR1 is KGHSH and CDR2 LQKENI. CDR3: CASSPRRGEKLFF. DNA of the CDR3: TGTGCCAGCTCACCACGGAGGGGAGAAAAACTGTTTTTT.

This chain links TRBV29-1 with TRBJ1-5; 7 positions agree with TRBD1. The CDR3 contains 13 residues. The V and J ends lost 6 bases and 5 bases, in that order; junction bases with no gene match: 7. CDR1 is SQVTM, CDR2 ANQGSEA, per germline. CDR3 loop: CSVSGGSHQPQHF. The CDR3 DNA reads as TGCAGCGTATCAGGGGGGAGCCATCAGCCCCAGCATTTT.

This clonotype was recorded a few times. The chain joins TRBV14 to TRBJ2-1; 8 bases match TRBD2. The CDR3 runs 17 residues. Germline CDR1 and CDR2: SGHDN and FVKESK. The J segment lost 9 bases and the V segment lost 0 bases, leaving 13 bases of the junction unmatched. The CDR3 bases are TGTGCCAGCAGCCAAGATCTAACTAGCGGAAGAGGTATTGAGCAGTTCTTC. Translated, it gives CASSQDLTSGRGIEQFF.

This clonotype has at least ten counts. The chain links TRBV2 to TRBJ2-3, with a weak D call TRBD2 (5 bases). The CDR3 runs 16 residues. CDR1 and CDR2 from the germline V gene are SNHLY and FYNNEI. V was cut by 4 bases and J by 6 bases, with 20 bases left in between. This CDR3 is CASSGGFKARRDTQYF. CDR3 DNA: TGTGCCAGCAGTGGAGGGTTTAAGGCCCGCAGGGATACGCAGTATTTT.

This clonotype has at least ten counts. The DNA for the CDR3 is TGTGCCAGCAGTGTCAGGCAGGACAATCAGCCCCAGCATTTT. Amino acids: CASSVRQDNQPQHF. The chain joins TRBV2 to TRBJ1-5; unclear D gene. The ends were cut back, 4 bases at V and 3 bases at J, with 10 bases in the middle. CDR3 size: 14 residues. CDR1 SNHLY and CDR2 FYNNEI come from the germline V gene.

The chain employs TRBV12-3 or TRBV12-4 and TRBJ2-7; D is undetermined. The CDR3 runs 13 residues. Trimming stripped 6 bases from V and 0 bases from J, with 9 bases between. In nucleotides, the CDR3 is TGTGCCAGCAGCAACCCAGGCTCCTACGAGCAGTACTTC. It yields the protein CASSNPGSYEQYF.

This clonotype was seen repeatedly, ten times or more. The chain carries TRBV11-2 and TRBJ1-4; no clear D. Germline assignment: CDR1 SGHAT and CDR2 FQNNGV. The CDR3 covers 15 residues. Trimming removed 2 bases from V and 3 bases from J, with 10 bases in between. The CDR3 reads CASSLRQAANEKLFF. CDR3 sequence (DNA): TGTGCCAGCAGCTTACGCCAGGCGGCTAATGAAAAACTGTTTTTT.